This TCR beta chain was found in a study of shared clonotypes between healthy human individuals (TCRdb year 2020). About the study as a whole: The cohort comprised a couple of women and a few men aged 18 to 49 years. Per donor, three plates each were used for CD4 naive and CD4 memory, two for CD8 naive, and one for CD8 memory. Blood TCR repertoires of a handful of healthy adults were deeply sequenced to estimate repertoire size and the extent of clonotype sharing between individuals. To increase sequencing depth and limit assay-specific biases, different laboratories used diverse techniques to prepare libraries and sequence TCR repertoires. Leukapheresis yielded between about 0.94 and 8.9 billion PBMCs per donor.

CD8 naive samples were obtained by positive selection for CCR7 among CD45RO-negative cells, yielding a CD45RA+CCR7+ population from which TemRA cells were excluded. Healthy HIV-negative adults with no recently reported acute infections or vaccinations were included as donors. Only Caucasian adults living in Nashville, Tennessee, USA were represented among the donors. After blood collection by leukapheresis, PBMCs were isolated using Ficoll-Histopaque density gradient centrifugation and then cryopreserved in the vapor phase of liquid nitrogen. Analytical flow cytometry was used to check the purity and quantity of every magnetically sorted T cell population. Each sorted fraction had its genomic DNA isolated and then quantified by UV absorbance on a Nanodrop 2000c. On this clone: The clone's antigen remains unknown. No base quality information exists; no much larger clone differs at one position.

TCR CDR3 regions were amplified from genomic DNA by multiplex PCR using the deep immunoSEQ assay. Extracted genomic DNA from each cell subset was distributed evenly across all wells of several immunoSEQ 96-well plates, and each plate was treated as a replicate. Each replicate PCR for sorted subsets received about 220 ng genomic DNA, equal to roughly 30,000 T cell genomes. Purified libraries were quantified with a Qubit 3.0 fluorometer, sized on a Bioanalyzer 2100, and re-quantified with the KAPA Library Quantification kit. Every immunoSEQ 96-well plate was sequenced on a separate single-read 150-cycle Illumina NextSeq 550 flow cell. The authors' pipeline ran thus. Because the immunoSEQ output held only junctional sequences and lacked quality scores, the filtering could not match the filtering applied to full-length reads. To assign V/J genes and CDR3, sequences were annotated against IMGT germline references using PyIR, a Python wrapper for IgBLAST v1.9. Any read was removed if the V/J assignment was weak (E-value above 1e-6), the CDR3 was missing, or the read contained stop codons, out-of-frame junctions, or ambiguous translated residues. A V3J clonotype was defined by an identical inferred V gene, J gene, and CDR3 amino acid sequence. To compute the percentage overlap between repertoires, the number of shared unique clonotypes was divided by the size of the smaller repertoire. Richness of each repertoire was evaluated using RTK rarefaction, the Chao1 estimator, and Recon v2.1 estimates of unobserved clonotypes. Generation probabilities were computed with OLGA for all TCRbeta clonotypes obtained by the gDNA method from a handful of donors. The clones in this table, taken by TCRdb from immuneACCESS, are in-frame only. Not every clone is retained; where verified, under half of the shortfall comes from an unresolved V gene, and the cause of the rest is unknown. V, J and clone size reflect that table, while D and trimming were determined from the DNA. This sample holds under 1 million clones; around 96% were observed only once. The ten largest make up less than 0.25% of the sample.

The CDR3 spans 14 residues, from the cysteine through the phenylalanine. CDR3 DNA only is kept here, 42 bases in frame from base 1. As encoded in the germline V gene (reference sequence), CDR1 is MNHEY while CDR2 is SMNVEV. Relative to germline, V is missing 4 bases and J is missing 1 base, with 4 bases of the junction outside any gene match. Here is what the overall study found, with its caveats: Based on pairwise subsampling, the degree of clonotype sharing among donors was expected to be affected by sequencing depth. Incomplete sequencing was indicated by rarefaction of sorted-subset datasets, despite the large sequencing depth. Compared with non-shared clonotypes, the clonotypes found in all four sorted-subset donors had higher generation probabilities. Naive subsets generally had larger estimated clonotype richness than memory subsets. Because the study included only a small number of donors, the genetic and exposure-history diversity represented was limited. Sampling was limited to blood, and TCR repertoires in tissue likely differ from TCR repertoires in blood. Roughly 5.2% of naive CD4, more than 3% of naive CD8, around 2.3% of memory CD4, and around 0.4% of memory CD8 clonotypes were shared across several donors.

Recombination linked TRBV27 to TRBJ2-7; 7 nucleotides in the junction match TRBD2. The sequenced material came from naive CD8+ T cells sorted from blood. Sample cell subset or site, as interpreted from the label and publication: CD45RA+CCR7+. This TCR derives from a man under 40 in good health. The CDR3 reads CASSYGSGSYEQYF. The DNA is TGTGCCAGCAGTTACGGTAGCGGGTCCTACGAGCAGTACTTC.